This T cell receptor beta chain was obtained from a study of T cell repertoires in cytomegalovirus infection. Study details: It can be stated that public TCR beta signatures indicated CMV infection as well as a matching HLA type.

TCRdb analysed the reads with MiXCR anew, one entry per CDR3 protein. The sample holds around 550,000 distinct CDR3 sequences, 26% seen once. In its sample, this clonotype was seen a few times. The germline V gene encodes CDR1 MGHRA and CDR2 YSYEKL. This CDR3 is 14 amino acids long. Trimming cost V 0 bases and J 5 bases; bases outside gene matches: 3. This receptor was obtained from a human donor in good health (CMV status not recorded). Some clones in this sample may be carry-over from other donors' samples. Sequencing was performed on PBMCs. The V and J genes are TRBV4-1 and TRBJ2-5; 7 bases map to TRBD2. In DNA, the CDR3 is TGCGCCAGCAGCCAAGATGCGGGAGTCGAGACCCAGTACTTC. Translated: CASSQDAGVETQYF.